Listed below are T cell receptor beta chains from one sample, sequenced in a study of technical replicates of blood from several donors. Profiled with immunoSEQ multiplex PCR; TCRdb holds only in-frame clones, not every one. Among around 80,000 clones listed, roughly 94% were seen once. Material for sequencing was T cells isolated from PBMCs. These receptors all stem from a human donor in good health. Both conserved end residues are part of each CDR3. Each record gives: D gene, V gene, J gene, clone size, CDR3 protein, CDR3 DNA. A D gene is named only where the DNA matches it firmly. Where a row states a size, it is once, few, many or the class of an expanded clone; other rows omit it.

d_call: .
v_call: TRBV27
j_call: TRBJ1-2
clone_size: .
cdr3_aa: CASSSLRQKPNYGYTF
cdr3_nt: TGTGCCAGCAGTTCCCTTCGACAGAAACCTAACTATGGCTACACCTTC

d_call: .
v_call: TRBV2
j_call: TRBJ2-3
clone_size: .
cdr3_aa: CASSGGSTDTQYF
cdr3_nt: TGTGCCAGCAGTGGGGGCAGCACAGATACGCAGTATTTT

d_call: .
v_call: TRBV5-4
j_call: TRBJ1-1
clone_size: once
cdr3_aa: CASSRTGYPEAFF
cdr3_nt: TGTGCCAGCAGCCGCACAGGGTACCCTGAAGCTTTCTTT

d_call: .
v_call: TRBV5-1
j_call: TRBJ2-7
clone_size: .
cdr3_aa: CASRLGVGEQYF
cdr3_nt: TGCGCCAGCAGACTGGGCGTGGGCGAGCAGTACTTC

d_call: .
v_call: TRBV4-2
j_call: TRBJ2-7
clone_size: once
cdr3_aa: CASSQEGNSGYEQYF
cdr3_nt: TGTGCCAGCAGCCAAGAGGGTAATAGCGGTTACGAGCAGTACTTC

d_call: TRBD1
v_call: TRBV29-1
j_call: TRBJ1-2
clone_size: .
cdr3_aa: CSVRDSYGYTF
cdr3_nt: TGCAGCGTCAGGGACAGCTATGGCTACACCTTC

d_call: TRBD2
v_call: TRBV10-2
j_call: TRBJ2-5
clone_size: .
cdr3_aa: CASSPRATLAGGPETQYF
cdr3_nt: TGCGCCAGCAGTCCTAGGGCTACGCTAGCGGGGGGTCCAGAGACCCAGTACTTC

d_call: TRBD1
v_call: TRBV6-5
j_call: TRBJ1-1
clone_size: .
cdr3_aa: CATNRGQGTEAFF
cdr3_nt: TGTGCCACCAACAGGGGGCAAGGAACTGAAGCTTTCTTT

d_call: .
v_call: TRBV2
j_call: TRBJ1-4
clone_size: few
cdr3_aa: CASSKQSTNEKLFF
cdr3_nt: TGTGCCAGCAGTAAACAGTCAACTAATGAAAAACTGTTTTTT

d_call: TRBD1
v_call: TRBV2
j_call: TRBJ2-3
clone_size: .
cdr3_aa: CASRRTGVGDTQYF
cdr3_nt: TGTGCCAGCAGACGAACAGGGGTGGGAGATACGCAGTATTTT

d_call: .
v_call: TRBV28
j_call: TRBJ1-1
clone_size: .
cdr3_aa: CASSLLGGSSTEAFF
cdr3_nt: TGTGCCAGCAGTTTACTGGGAGGTTCAAGCACTGAAGCTTTCTTT

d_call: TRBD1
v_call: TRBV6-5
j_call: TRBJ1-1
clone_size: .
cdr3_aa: CASRSGTGVNTEAFF
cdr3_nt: TGTGCCAGCAGGTCCGGGACAGGGGTGAACACTGAAGCTTTCTTT

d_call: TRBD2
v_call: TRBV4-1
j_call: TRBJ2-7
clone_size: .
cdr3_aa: CASSQGLAGAYEQYF
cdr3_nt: TGCGCCAGCAGCCAAGGCCTAGCGGGCGCCTACGAGCAGTACTTC

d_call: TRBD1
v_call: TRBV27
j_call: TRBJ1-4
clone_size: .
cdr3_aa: CASSLTTGGTNEKLFF
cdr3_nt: TGTGCCAGCAGTTTAACGACAGGGGGAACTAATGAAAAACTGTTTTTT

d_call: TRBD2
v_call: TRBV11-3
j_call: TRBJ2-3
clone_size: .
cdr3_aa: CASSSRLAGGSDTQYF
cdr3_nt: TGTGCCAGCAGCTCACGACTAGCGGGAGGTTCAGATACGCAGTATTTT

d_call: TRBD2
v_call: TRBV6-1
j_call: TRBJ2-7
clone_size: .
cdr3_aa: CASRTLAGDSYEQYF
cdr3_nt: TGTGCCAGCAGAACATTAGCGGGAGACTCCTACGAGCAGTACTTC

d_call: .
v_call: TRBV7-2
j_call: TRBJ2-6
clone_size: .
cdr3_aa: CASSLAGGGANVLTF
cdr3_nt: TGTGCCAGCAGCTTAGCGGGAGGCGGGGCCAACGTCCTGACTTTC

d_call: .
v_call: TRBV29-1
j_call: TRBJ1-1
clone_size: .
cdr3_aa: CSVEDRGTEAFF
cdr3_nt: TGCAGCGTTGAAGACAGGGGAACTGAAGCTTTCTTT

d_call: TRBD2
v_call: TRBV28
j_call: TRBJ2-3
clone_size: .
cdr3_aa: CASSSPHLAGPITDTQYF
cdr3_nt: TGTGCCAGCAGTTCCCCCCACTTAGCGGGCCCGATCACAGATACGCAGTATTTT

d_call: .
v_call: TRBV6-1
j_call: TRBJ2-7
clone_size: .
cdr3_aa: CASSPLNYEQYF
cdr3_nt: TGTGCCAGCAGCCCCCTTAACTACGAGCAGTACTTC

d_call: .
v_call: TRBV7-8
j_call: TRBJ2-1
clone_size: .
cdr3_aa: CASYRDYNEQFF
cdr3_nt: TGTGCCAGCTACCGGGACTACAATGAGCAGTTCTTC

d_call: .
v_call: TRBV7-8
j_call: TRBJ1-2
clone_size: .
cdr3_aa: CASSPGLYGYTF
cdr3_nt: TGTGCCAGCAGCCCGGGACTGTATGGCTACACCTTC

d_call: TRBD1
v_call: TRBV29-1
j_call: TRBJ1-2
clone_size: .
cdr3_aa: CSIRDRDYGYTF
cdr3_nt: TGCAGCATCCGGGACAGGGATTATGGCTACACCTTC

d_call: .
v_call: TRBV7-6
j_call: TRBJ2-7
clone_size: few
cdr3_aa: CASSLRVASRDYEQYF
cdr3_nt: TGTGCCAGCAGCTTAAGGGTCGCGTCCAGGGACTACGAGCAGTACTTC

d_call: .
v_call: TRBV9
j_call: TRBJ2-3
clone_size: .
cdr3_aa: CASSVQGDTQYF
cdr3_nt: TGTGCCAGCAGCGTACAGGGAGATACGCAGTATTTT

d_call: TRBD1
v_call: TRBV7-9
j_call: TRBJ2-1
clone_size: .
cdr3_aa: CASSLLGDRDRDDEQFF
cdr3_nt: TGTGCCAGCAGCTTATTGGGGGACCGGGACAGGGATGATGAGCAGTTCTTC

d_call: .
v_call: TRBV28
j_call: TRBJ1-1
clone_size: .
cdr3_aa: CASSLFQGGNTEAFF
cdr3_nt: TGTGCCAGCAGTTTATTCCAGGGTGGGAACACTGAAGCTTTCTTT

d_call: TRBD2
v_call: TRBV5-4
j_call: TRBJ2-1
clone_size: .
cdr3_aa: CASSPGTSGRGGLGYNEQFF
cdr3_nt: TGTGCCAGCAGCCCAGGGACTAGCGGGAGGGGGGGGCTAGGCTACAATGAGCAGTTCTTC

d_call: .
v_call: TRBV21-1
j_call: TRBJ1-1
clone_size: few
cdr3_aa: CASSNLVRRAFF
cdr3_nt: TGTGCCAGCAGCAATTTGGTTCGGAGAGCTTTCTTT

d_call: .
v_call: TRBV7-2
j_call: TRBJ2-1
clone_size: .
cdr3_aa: CASSLNLAGSYYNEQFF
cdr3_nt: TGTGCCAGCAGCTTAAATTTGGCGGGATCGTACTACAATGAGCAGTTCTTC

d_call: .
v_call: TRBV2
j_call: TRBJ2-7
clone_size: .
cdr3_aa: CASSGDTYEQYF
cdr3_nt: TGTGCCAGCAGTGGGGACACCTACGAGCAGTACTTC

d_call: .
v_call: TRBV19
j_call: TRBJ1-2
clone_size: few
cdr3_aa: CASISGAGYTF
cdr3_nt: TGTGCCAGTATCTCAGGGGCTGGCTACACCTTC

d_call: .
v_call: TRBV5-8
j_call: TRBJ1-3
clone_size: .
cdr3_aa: CASSLGGSNTIYF
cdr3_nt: TGTGCCAGCAGCTTGGGGGGCTCAAACACCATATATTTT

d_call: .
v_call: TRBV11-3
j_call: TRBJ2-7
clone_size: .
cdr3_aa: CASSLLSYEQYF
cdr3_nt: TGTGCCAGCAGCTTACTCTCCTACGAGCAGTACTTC

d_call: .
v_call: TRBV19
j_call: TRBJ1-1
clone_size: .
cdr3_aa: CASSIGQNTEAFF
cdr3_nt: TGTGCCAGTAGTATAGGGCAGAACACTGAAGCTTTCTTT

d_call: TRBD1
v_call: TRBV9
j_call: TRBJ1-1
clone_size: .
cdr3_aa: CASSVRGGSEAFF
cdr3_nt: TGTGCCAGCAGCGTTAGAGGGGGCTCTGAAGCTTTCTTT

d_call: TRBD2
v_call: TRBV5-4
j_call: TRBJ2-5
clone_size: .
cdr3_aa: CASSLGLAGQETQYF
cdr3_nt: TGTGCCAGCAGCTTGGGGCTAGCGGGCCAAGAGACCCAGTACTTC

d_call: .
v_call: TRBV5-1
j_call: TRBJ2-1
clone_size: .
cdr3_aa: CASSLAKEQFF
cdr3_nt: TGCGCCAGCAGCTTGGCTAAAGAGCAGTTCTTC

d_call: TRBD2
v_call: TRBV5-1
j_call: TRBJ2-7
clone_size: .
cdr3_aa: CASSPSGGWEQYF
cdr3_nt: TGCGCCAGCAGCCCCAGCGGGGGTTGGGAGCAGTACTTC

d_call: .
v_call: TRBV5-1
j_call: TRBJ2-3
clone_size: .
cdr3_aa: CASSSGHSTDTQYF
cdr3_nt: TGCGCCAGCAGCTCCGGACATAGCACAGATACGCAGTATTTT

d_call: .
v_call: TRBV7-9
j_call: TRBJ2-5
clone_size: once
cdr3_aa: CASSSRETQYF
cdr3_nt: TGTGCCAGCAGCTCTAGGGAGACCCAGTACTTC

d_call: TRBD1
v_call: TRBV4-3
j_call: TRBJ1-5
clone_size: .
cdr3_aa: CASSQVTGGGGQPQHF
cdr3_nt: TGCGCCAGCAGCCAGGTTACAGGGGGAGGAGGTCAGCCCCAGCATTTT

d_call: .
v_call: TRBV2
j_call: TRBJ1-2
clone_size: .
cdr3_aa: CASSEAEGLEGRVYGYTF
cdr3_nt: TGTGCCAGCAGTGAAGCTGAGGGTTTAGAGGGTAGGGTCTATGGCTACACCTTC

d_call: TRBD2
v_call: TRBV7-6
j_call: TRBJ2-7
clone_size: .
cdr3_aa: CASSLAGLAGHEQYF
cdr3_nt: TGTGCCAGCAGCTTAGCTGGTTTAGCGGGTCACGAGCAGTACTTC

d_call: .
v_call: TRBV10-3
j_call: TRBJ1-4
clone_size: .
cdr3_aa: CAISGTAANEKLFF
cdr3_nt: TGTGCCATCAGTGGAACAGCAGCTAATGAAAAACTGTTTTTT

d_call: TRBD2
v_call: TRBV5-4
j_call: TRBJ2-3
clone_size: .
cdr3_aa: CASSLLPAGASTDTQYF
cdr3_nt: TGTGCCAGCAGCTTGTTACCAGCGGGGGCTAGCACAGATACGCAGTATTTT